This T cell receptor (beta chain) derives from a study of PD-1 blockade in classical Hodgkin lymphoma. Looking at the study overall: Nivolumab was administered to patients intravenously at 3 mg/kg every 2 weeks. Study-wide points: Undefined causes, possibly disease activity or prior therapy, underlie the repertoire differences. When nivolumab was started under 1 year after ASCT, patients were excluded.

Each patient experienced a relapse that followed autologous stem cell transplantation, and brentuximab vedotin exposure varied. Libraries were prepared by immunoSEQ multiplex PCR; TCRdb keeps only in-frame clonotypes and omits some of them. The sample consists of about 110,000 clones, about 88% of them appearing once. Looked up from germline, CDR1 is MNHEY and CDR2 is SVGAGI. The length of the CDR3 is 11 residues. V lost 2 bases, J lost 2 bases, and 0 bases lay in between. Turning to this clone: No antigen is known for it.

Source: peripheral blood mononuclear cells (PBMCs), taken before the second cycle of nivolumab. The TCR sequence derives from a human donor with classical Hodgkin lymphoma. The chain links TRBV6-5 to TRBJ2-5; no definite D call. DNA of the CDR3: TGTGCCAGCAGTTACCAAGAGACCCAGTACTTC. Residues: CASSYQETQYF.